This TCR beta chain is from a study of cytomegalovirus exposure and HLA in healthy donors (dated by TCRdb to 2015 to 2018). Some background on the complete study: According to a later analysis, one platform produced both the approximately 110 validation repertoires and the roughly 650 repertoires of the first cohort. The study aimed to test whether signatures of past pathogen exposure could be identified by cataloging public T cell receptors. A separate validation cohort of about 110 different subjects was used in addition to the 666-subject first cohort. To predict cytomegalovirus infection status, the study combined high-throughput TCR immunosequencing, statistical association of individual TCRs with disease status, and machine learning. The paper as a whole reports these results and caveats: A later analysis lacked HLA typing for the validation cohort, so it scored co-occurrence in that cohort across all 130 or so repertoires. In vitro tests confirmed that three of the cytomegalovirus-associated TCR beta chains recognize cytomegalovirus antigens. Across donors, most TCR sequences were observed very rarely, whereas some public TCRs were present in many individuals. A total of roughly 160 TCR beta chains were listed by the study as associated with cytomegalovirus. Subsequent analysis determined that TCRs grouped into clusters in the first cohort also showed a tendency toward co-occurrence across the approximately 120 validation repertoires, and 85% to 95% of cluster scores exceeded 0. The authors suggested that the approach could potentially be extended to other disease states and immunological phenotypes. The classifier was reported to diagnose cytomegalovirus status with high specificity and sensitivity in both the original and validation cohorts.

The germline V gene gives CDR1 as KGHSH and CDR2 as LQKENI. The CDR3, from cysteine to phenylalanine, totals 12 residues. Of all the DNA, just the CDR3 is kept, 36 bases in frame from base 1. Relative to germline, V is 3 bases shorter and J is 5 bases shorter, with 5 bases between their ends. Library prep was done by the immunoSEQ multiplex PCR assay. Per the original workflow: A statistical classification framework was built to diagnose cytomegalovirus status from the catalog of TCR beta chain sequences. Not all clones reach the TCRdb copy of this immuneACCESS table, which keeps in-frame sequences only. Checked studies attribute under half of the gap to unresolved V genes and leave the rest unexplained. That table gives V, J and clone size, and the DNA gave D and trimming. This sample gives roughly 200,000 clones in total; roughly 86% of them show up just once. 7.2% of the sample lies in the top ten.

As concerns this clone: The antigen it recognizes is unknown. It has no much larger one-base neighbor in the sample; base qualities were not kept.

The donors were included in the validation cohort of some 110 subjects, a group kept apart from the roughly 680-subject first cohort. The sequence is built from TRBV18 and TRBJ1-5; there is no confident call for the D gene. This receptor was identified in a man younger than 45 in good health and CMV-seropositive. Specimen: PBMCs. The CDR3 protein is CASSPGDQPQHF. In nucleotide form, the sequence is TGTGCCAGCTCACCCGGGGATCAGCCCCAGCATTTT.